These 16 T cell receptor beta chains were sequenced from one sample in a study of blood T cell repertoires in COVID-19. This table comes from immunoSEQ multiplex PCR, and its TCRdb copy is limited to in-frame clones, with some not included. The table records about 74,000 clones, roughly 74% of them present only once. The sequencing input was peripheral blood. These receptor sequences come from a human donor in a cohort sampled during active COVID-19.

The CDR3 loop reads CASSGDGLAVNYEQYF. CDR3 DNA: TGTGCCAGCAGCGGAGACGGACTAGCGGTCAACTACGAGCAGTACTTC. This chain links TRBV5-8 with TRBJ2-7; 10 nucleotides align to TRBD2. The germline CDR1 and CDR2 sequences are SGHTS and YDEGEE. The length of the CDR3 is 16 residues. V was clipped by 4 bases and J by 3 bases; unmatched bases: 10. Drawing the rest from reference TRBV5-8 and TRBJ2-7, the complete variable domain is EAGVTQSPTHLIKTRGQQATLRCSPISGHTSVYWYQQALGLGLQFLLWYDEGEERNRGNFPPRFSGRQFPNYSSELNVNALELEDSALYLCASSGDGLAVNYEQYFGPGTRLTVT.

This clone was recorded only once. The gene calls are TRBV5-8 and TRBJ1-5; unclear D gene. The V and J ends lost 0 bases and 4 bases respectively, with 8 bases between them. The length of the CDR3 is 14 residues. Looked up from germline, CDR1 is SGHTS and CDR2 is YDEGEE. This chain's CDR3 is CASSLGGSNQPQHF. CDR3 DNA sequence: TGTGCCAGCAGCTTGGGAGGGAGTAATCAGCCCCAGCATTTT.

The chain joins TRBV5-6 to TRBJ2-6; TRBD1 matches at 11 bases. CDR3 size: 17 residues. CDR1 is SGHDT, CDR2 YYEEEE, per germline. The ends lost 3 bases at V and 2 bases at J; junction bases unmatched: 4. The CDR3 is CASSSDRGRAGANVLTF. The CDR3 DNA sequence: TGTGCCAGCAGCTCGGACAGGGGGCGGGCTGGGGCCAACGTCCTGACTTTC.

This chain links TRBV11-2 with TRBJ1-5; D remains ambiguous. V was clipped by 3 bases and J by 4 bases, with 7 bases between them. CDR1 and CDR2 from the germline V gene are SGHAT and FQNNGV. This CDR3 region has 13 residues. Here the CDR3 reads CASSFYENQPQHF. The CDR3, as DNA: TGTGCCAGCAGCTTCTACGAGAATCAGCCCCAGCATTTT.

The CDR3 DNA follows: TGTGCCAGCAGCCGTGGACAGGGGACCTACAATGAGCAGTTCTTC. Its protein is CASSRGQGTYNEQFF. This rearrangement joins TRBV3-1 (or the pseudogene TRBV3-2) to TRBJ2-1, with 9 bases lining up with TRBD1. Germline CDR1 reads LGHDT; CDR2 reads YNNKEL (reference sequence). J lost 2 bases, V lost 4 bases, and 3 bases had no gene match. This CDR3 has 15 amino acids.

J is TRBJ1-1 and V is TRBV11-3; D is unresolved. Germline-derived CDR1 and CDR2 are SGHNT and YENEEA. This CDR3 contains 15 residues. V gave up 1 base and J gave up 0 bases, with 9 bases separating them. CDR3 sequence reads: CASSLAGNMNTEAFF. The CDR3 region has the DNA TGTGCCAGCAGCTTAGCTGGCAACATGAACACTGAAGCTTTCTTT.

The chain recombines TRBV9 with TRBJ2-7, with D tentatively TRBD1 (5 bases). Trimming took 2 bases from V and 2 from J, leaving 11 bases between them. This CDR3 region has 14 residues. Germline loops: CDR1 SGDLS, CDR2 YYNGEE. The CDR3 loop is CASSVGQGPYEQYF. In nucleotides, the CDR3 is TGTGCCAGCAGCGTCGGGCAGGGCCCCTACGAGCAGTACTTC.

This chain joins TRBV30 and TRBJ2-2; weak D call: TRBD1 (6 bases). The CDR3 length is 15 residues. Trimming shortened V by 4 bases and J by 1 base, and 13 bases separated the two germline ends. The V gene's germline CDR1 is GTSNPN and CDR2 SVGIG (reference sequence). The CDR3 is CAWTTGQWNTGELFF. CDR3 nucleotides: TGTGCCTGGACAACAGGGCAATGGAACACCGGGGAGCTGTTTTTT.

The chain has TRBV11-2 and TRBJ2-3; D unresolved. The V end was cut by 3 bases, the J end by 6 bases, with 7 bases between. The CDR3 has 12 residues. From germline, CDR1 is SGHAT and CDR2 FQNNGV. The DNA of the CDR3 is TGTGCCAGCAGCTTCGGGTTGGATACGCAGTATTTT. Its translation: CASSFGLDTQYF.

This clone was observed a single time. V is TRBV24-1 and J is TRBJ2-1, with D maybe TRBD1 (6 bases). Germline V lookup: CDR1 KGHDR, CDR2 SFDVKD. The CDR3 consists of 15 residues. V lost 4 bases and J lost 4, with 13 bases in between. The CDR3, as DNA: TGTGCCACCAGTGACGAGGCAGGGGTGTACAATGAGCAGTTCTTC. Amino acids: CATSDEAGVYNEQFF.

In this sample, this clone turned up many times. The gene calls are TRBV2 and TRBJ1-6; D is unresolved. The germline gives CDR1 SNHLY, CDR2 FYNNEI. CDR3 size: 13 residues. Trimming stripped 4 bases from V and 8 bases from J, with 9 bases between. CDR3: CASSAAEDSPLHF. The CDR3, as DNA: TGTGCCAGCAGTGCCGCCGAGGATTCACCCCTCCACTTT.

The chain links TRBV9 to TRBJ2-5; tentatively, D is TRBD2 (5 bases). This CDR3 spans 16 amino acids. From germline, CDR1 is SGDLS and CDR2 YYNGEE. The V and J ends lost 0 bases and 1 base respectively, with 13 bases between them. The CDR3: CASSVEIGAAQETQYF. The CDR3 DNA reads as TGTGCCAGCAGCGTAGAAATCGGAGCGGCCCAAGAGACCCAGTACTTC.

The J gene is TRBJ2-1, the V gene TRBV7-6, with D maybe TRBD2 (5 bases). CDR3 size: 13 residues. Germline CDR1 is SGHVS and CDR2 is FNYEAQ. V lost 5 bases, J lost 10 bases, and 15 bases lay in between. This CDR3 reads CASSPRPGLEQFF. The CDR3 DNA reads TGTGCCAGCAGCCCCCGCCCGGGATTGGAGCAGTTCTTC.

The chain carries TRBV27 and TRBJ1-1; D is uncertain. CDR1 is MNHEY and CDR2 is SMNVEV in the germline V gene (reference sequence). Trimming took off 3 bases at V and 5 bases at J, with 10 bases between the two ends. This CDR3 is 13 amino acids long. For the CDR3, the DNA is TGTGCCAGCAGTTTGTCATTGGAGACTGAAGCTTTCTTT. Encoded protein: CASSLSLETEAFF.

The chain uses TRBV9 and TRBJ1-5; possible D gene TRBD1, 6 bases. The V end was cut by 0 bases, the J end by 7 bases, with 14 bases between. The CDR3 consists of 15 residues. The germline V gene has CDR1 SGDLS and CDR2 YYNGEE. The chain's CDR3 is CASSVGTGIGQPQHF. The CDR3 coding sequence is TGTGCCAGCAGCGTAGGAACAGGGATTGGGCAGCCCCAGCATTTT.

This chain links TRBV10-3 with TRBJ1-1; D perhaps matches TRBD1 (6 bases). Between the trimmed V and J ends, which lost 3 bases and 1 base, there was a span of 9 bases. The length of the CDR3 is 14 residues. Per the germline V gene, CDR1 is ENHRY and CDR2 is SYGVKD. The CDR3 bases are TGTGCCATCAGTGAAGGACAGTCGAACACTGAAGCTTTCTTT. As protein: CAISEGQSNTEAFF.